These T cell receptor beta chains were read from a single sample in a study of shared clonotypes between healthy human individuals. Libraries were prepared by immunoSEQ multiplex PCR; TCRdb keeps only in-frame clonotypes and omits some of them. The data contain more than 2 million clones, over 85% of them singletons. Source material: naive CD8+ T cells from PBMCs. Receptors were obtained from a man between 18 and 29 years old in good health. Some clones in this sample may be carry-over from other donors' samples. Both conserved end residues are part of each CDR3. The D gene is left open where the match is weak. Not every row has a clone size; where given, it reads once, few, many or a size class.

j_call d_call clone_size v_call cdr3_nt cdr3_aa
TRBJ2-7 TRBD1 - TRBV28 TGTGCCAGCAGTTGGGGTAGGGACAGGGCGATCAACGAGCAGTACTTC CASSWGRDRAINEQYF
TRBJ1-1 - few TRBV4-2 TGTGCCAGCAGCCAAAAAGGGGAGGAAGCTTTCTTT CASSQKGEEAFF
TRBJ2-1 TRBD1 - TRBV7-3 TGTGCCAGCAGCTTAGAACGGGGACAGAACAATGAGCAGTTCTTC CASSLERGQNNEQFF
TRBJ1-5 - once TRBV7-9 TGTGCCAGCAGCTTAGGGATAGGGGTTAATCAGCCCCAGCATTTT CASSLGIGVNQPQHF
TRBJ2-7 TRBD2 - TRBV20-1 TGTGAGCGGGAGCCCCTCGAGCAGTACTTC CEREPLEQYF
TRBJ2-3 - - TRBV14 TGTGCCAGCAGCCCCCAGAGGACAGATACGCAGTATTTT CASSPQRTDTQYF
TRBJ2-1 TRBD2 - TRBV28 TGTGCCAGCCGATCACTAGCGGGGGCCGGCAATGAGCAGTTCTTC CASRSLAGAGNEQFF
TRBJ1-2 - - TRBV4-1 TGCGCCAGCAGCCAAGGGAGGACAACTAACTATGGCTACACCTTC CASSQGRTTNYGYTF
TRBJ2-5 TRBD2 - TRBV2 TGTGCCAGCAGTGAAGGCGGGAGGGCCGGGGAGACCCAGTACTTC CASSEGGRAGETQYF
TRBJ2-7 TRBD1 - TRBV28 TGTGCCAGCAGACCTACAGGGGATTCCACCTACGAGCAGTACTTC CASRPTGDSTYEQYF
TRBJ2-7 TRBD1 - TRBV5-1 TGCGCCAGCAGCGTAACCGCCCCGACAGGGCACCACGAGCAGTACTTC CASSVTAPTGHHEQYF
TRBJ2-1 - once TRBV9 TGTGCCAGCAGCGTAGCGGGTGATACGAACAAGCAGTTCTTC CASSVAGDTNKQFF
TRBJ2-7 - - TRBV18 TGTGCCAGCTCGCCAGCACGTGGGGCCCTCGAGCAGTACTTC CASSPARGALEQYF
TRBJ2-1 TRBD2 - TRBV20-1 TGCGGGTCACGGGAGGTGGATGAGCAGTTCTTC CGSREVDEQFF
TRBJ2-7 - once TRBV11-2 TGTGCCAGCAGCTATACAGGACGGCAGCAGTACTTC CASSYTGRQQYF
TRBJ2-1 - - TRBV27 TGTGCCAGCAGTTTCTTTCTGGGGATGAATGAGCAGTTCTTC CASSFFLGMNEQFF
TRBJ2-2 TRBD2 - TRBV29-1 TGCAGCGTTAAGCCGGTCGACACCCCGGGACTAGCGGGAGTAACTAACACCGGGGAGCTGTTTTTT CSVKPVDTPGLAGVTNTGELFF
TRBJ2-3 - - TRBV9 TGTGCCAGCAGCGTAGAACCTAGCACAGATACGCAGTATTTT CASSVEPSTDTQYF
TRBJ2-7 TRBD2 - TRBV9 TGTGCCAGCAGCGCAGGACTAGCGGGGGGACGATCCTACGAGCAGTACTTC CASSAGLAGGRSYEQYF
TRBJ2-1 - - TRBV5-1 TGCGCCAGCAGCTTGAGAACTCCCGACGATTACAATGAGCAGTTCTTC CASSLRTPDDYNEQFF
TRBJ2-1 TRBD2 - TRBV25-1 TGTGCCAGCAGCTTAAAGCTAGCGGGAAACAATGAGCAGTTCTTC CASSLKLAGNNEQFF
TRBJ1-1 - - TRBV19 TGTGCCAGTAAGGGACTGTGGAACACTGAAGCTTTCTTT CASKGLWNTEAFF
TRBJ2-1 TRBD2 - TRBV4-3 TGCGCCAGCAGCCCCGGGACTAGCGGGAGAGCATGGAATGAGCAGTTCTTC CASSPGTSGRAWNEQFF
TRBJ2-7 TRBD2 - TRBV9 TGTGCCAGCAGCGTATCGGGCGGGAGGTCGGACGAGCAGTACTTC CASSVSGGRSDEQYF
TRBJ2-7 - - TRBV6-1 TGTGCCAGCAGGCCGTACCGGGTGCGCTACGAGCAGTACTTC CASRPYRVRYEQYF
TRBJ2-5 TRBD1 once TRBV6-5 TGTGCCAGCAGGGCTCTTGGACAGGGGGAGACCCAGTACTTC CASRALGQGETQYF
TRBJ2-4 TRBD2 - TRBV4-2 TGTGCCAGCAGCCTCTTAGCGGGGGGCGCCAAAAACATTCAGTACTTC CASSLLAGGAKNIQYF
TRBJ1-5 - - TRBV21-1 TGTGCCAGCAGCAAACAGGGGTTTGACAATCAGCCCCAGCATTTT CASSKQGFDNQPQHF
TRBJ2-1 - - TRBV2 TGTGCCAGCAGCGCCTCGACCGATAGCTCCTACAATGAGCAGTTCTTC CASSASTDSSYNEQFF
TRBJ2-7 TRBD1 - TRBV27 TGTGCCAGCAGATCATTGGACAGGGCGAGCTCCTACGAGCAGTACTTC CASRSLDRASSYEQYF
TRBJ2-3 TRBD1 - TRBV2 TGTGCCAGCAGTGAAGCGCGGGACAGGGGGACCACAGATACGCAGTATTTT CASSEARDRGTTDTQYF
TRBJ1-3 - - TRBV11-2 TGTGCCAGCAGCTCCAGCGGGCGGGCAAACACCATATATTTT CASSSSGRANTIYF
TRBJ2-1 TRBD2 - TRBV5-4 TGTGCCAGCAGCTTGCGTCTAGCGGGGTTGTCCAATGAGCAGTTCTTC CASSLRLAGLSNEQFF
TRBJ1-1 - - TRBV28 TGTGCCAGCAGTCCACCGGGCCCGGGGTTGGTCACTGAAGCTTTCTTT CASSPPGPGLVTEAFF
TRBJ2-7 TRBD2 - TRBV5-6 TGTGCCAGCAGCTTCGGGACGGGAGGGCTGAGAGAGCAGTACTTC CASSFGTGGLREQYF
TRBJ2-3 - once TRBV11-2 TGTGCCAGCAGCTTCAGAGCAGATACGCAGTATTTT CASSFRADTQYF
TRBJ2-2 TRBD2 - TRBV7-2 TGTGCCAGCAGCTTAGGCCCAGCGGGAGGGTGGCACACCGGGGAGCTGTTTTTT CASSLGPAGGWHTGELFF
TRBJ1-4 - - TRBV27 TGTGCCAGCAGTCTTATACCCTTGGGACGGAAAGATGAAAAACTGTTTTTT CASSLIPLGRKDEKLFF
TRBJ1-2 TRBD1 - TRBV5-5 TGTGCCAGCAGCTTTGACAGGGGTAGAGACTATGGCTACACCTTC CASSFDRGRDYGYTF
TRBJ1-2 - - TRBV13 TGTGCCAGTAGAGAAGTAGGGGTGTTCGGTGGCTACACCTTC CASREVGVFGGYTF
TRBJ2-7 - - TRBV4-3 TGCGCCAGCAGCCACGAACCTGGACAGCCAACCTACGAGCAGTACTTC CASSHEPGQPTYEQYF
TRBJ1-1 - few TRBV2 TGTGCCACCGCTGAAGCTTTCTTT CATAEAFF
TRBJ2-5 TRBD1 - TRBV27 TGTGCCGTCCAGGGACAGTTTGAGACCCAGTACTTC CAVQGQFETQYF
TRBJ2-2 TRBD2 - TRBV9 TGTGCCAGCAGCGAAAGACTAGCGGGAGGATCCGGGGAGCTGTTTTTT CASSERLAGGSGELFF
TRBJ2-7 - once TRBV7-2 TGTGCCAGCAGCCCAGGGGTTCTGGCCTACGAGCAGTACTTC CASSPGVLAYEQYF
TRBJ2-7 TRBD2 - TRBV9 TGTGCCAGCAGCGTAACAGGGACTAGCTGGTCCGACGAGCAGTACTTC CASSVTGTSWSDEQYF
TRBJ2-7 TRBD1 - TRBV28 TGTGCCAGCAGGGGACAGGGTTTCCACGAGCAGTACTTC CASRGQGFHEQYF
TRBJ2-5 TRBD1 - TRBV28 TGTGCCAGCAGTTTAGGGGACAGAAAAGAGACCCAGTACTTC CASSLGDRKETQYF
TRBJ2-7 - - TRBV2 TGTGCCAGCAGTGAATGGGGGGGCGCGCCTTCCTACGAGCAGTACTTC CASSEWGGAPSYEQYF
TRBJ1-2 - - TRBV19 TGTGCCAGTAGTACCCCGGGAGCTCCTTGGGGCTACACCTTC CASSTPGAPWGYTF
TRBJ2-7 TRBD1 - TRBV6-1 TGTGCCAGCGAGCGGGACAGGGGTTACTACGAGCAGTACTTC CASERDRGYYEQYF
TRBJ2-5 - - TRBV29-1 TGCAGCGCGAGACAGGTTCAGGAGACCCAGTACTTC CSARQVQETQYF
TRBJ2-1 - - TRBV28 TGTGCCAGCAGTTTAGGGGCCGGGCGGGAAAGCTACAATGAGCAGTTCTTC CASSLGAGRESYNEQFF
TRBJ1-2 - - TRBV10-2 TGCGCCAGCAGTGACGTCCCCTCTAACTATGGCTACACCTTC CASSDVPSNYGYTF
TRBJ1-5 - - TRBV27 TGTGCCAGCAGTTTATCGCGGGCCCAGCCCCAGCATTTT CASSLSRAQPQHF